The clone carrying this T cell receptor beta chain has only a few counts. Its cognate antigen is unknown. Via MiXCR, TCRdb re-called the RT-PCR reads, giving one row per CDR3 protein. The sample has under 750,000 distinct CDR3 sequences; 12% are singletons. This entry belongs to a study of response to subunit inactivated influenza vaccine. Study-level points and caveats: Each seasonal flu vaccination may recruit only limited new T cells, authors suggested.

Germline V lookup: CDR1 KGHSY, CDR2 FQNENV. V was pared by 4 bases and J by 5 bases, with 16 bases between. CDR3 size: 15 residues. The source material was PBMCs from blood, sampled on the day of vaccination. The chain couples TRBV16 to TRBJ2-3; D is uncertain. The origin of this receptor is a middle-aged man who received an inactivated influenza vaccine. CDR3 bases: TGTGCCAGCAGCCGTCCTTTATCCTCAGGAGATACGCAGTATTTT. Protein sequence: CASSRPLSSGDTQYF.